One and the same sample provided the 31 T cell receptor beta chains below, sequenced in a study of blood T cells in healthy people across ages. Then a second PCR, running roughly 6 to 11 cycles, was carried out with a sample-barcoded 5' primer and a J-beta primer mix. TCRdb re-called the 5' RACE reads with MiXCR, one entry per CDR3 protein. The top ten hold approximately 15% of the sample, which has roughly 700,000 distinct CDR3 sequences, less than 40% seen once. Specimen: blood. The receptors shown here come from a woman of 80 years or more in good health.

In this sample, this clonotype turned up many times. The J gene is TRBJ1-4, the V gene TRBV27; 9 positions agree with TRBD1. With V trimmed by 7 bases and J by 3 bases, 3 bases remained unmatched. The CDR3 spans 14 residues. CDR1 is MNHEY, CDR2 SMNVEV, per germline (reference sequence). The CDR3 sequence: CASKRTGANEKLFF. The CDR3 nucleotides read TGTGCCAGCAAAAGGACAGGGGCTAATGAAAAACTGTTTTTT.

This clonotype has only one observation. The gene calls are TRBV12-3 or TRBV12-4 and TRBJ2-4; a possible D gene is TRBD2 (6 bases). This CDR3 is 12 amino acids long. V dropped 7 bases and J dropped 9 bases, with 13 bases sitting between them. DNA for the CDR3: TGTGCCAGCAAACCCATGGGGGGCATTCAGTACTTC. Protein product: CASKPMGGIQYF.

Written as DNA, the CDR3 is TGTGCCAGCAGCGTAGAACCCGGCTCAAAGAGCGGGGAGCTGTTTTTT. Translated, it gives CASSVEPGSKSGELFF. The chain links TRBV9 to TRBJ2-2; D uncertain. The CDR3 length is 16 residues. V was trimmed by 0 bases and J by 7 bases, leaving 16 bases between them. Germline CDR1 and CDR2: SGDLS and YYNGEE.

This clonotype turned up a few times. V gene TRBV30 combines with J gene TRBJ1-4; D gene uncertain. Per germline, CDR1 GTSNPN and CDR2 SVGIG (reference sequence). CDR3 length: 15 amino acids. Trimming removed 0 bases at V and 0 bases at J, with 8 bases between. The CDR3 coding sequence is TGTGCCTGGAGTGTTCAGCAGGCAACTAATGAAAAACTGTTTTTT. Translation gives CAWSVQQATNEKLFF.

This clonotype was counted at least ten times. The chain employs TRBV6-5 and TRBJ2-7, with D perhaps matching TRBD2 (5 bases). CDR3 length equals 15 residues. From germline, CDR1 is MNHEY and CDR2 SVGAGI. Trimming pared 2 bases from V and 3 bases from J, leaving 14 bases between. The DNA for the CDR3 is TGTGCCAGCAGTTACGGTTTCCTCGGGGACTACGAGCAGTACTTC. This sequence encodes CASSYGFLGDYEQYF.

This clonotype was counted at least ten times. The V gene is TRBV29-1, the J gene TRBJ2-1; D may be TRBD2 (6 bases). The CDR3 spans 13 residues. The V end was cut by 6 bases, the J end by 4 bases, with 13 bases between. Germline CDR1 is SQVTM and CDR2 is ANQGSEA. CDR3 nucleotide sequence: TGCAGCGTCGCCCCGGGGGATTACAATGAGCAGTTCTTC. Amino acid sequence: CSVAPGDYNEQFF.

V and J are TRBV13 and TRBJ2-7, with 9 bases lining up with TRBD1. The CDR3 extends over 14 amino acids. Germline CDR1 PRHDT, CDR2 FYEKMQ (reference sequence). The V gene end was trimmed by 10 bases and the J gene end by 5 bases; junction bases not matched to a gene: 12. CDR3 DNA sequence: TGTGCCATCTCTATCGGGACAGGGAACCACGAGCAGTACTTC. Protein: CAISIGTGNHEQYF.

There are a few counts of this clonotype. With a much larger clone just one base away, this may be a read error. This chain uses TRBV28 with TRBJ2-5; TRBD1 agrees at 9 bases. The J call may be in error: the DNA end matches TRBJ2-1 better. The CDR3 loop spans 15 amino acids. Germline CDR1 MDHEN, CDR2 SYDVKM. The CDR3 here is CASSTHRGRGETQFF. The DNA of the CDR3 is TGTGCCAGCAGTACCCACAGGGGGCGCGGAGAGACCCAGTTCTTC.

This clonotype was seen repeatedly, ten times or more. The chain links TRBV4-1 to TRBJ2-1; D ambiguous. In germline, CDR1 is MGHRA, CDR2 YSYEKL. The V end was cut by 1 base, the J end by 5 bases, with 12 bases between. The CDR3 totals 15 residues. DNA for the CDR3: TGCGCCAGCAGCCAAGTCGGCGGACCGAACAATGAGCAGTTCTTC. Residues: CASSQVGGPNNEQFF.

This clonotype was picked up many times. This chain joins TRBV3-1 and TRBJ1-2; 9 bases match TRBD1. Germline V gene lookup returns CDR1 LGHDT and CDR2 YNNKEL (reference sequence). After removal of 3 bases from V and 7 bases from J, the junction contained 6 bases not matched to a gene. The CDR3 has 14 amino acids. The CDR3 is CASSHGQQGAGYTF. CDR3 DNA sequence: TGTGCCAGCAGCCACGGTCAACAGGGGGCTGGCTACACCTTC. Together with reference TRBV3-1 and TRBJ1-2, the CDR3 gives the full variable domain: DTAVSQTPKYLVTQMGNDKSIKCEQNLGHDTMYWYKQDSKKFLKIMFSYNNKELIINETVPNRFSPKSPDKAHLNLHINSLELGDSAVYFCASSHGQQGAGYTFGSGTRLTVV.

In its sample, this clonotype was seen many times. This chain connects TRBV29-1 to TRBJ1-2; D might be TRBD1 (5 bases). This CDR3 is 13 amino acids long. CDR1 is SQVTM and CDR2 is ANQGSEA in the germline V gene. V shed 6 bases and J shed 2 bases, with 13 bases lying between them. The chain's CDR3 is CSVAVGGNYGYTF. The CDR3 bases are TGCAGCGTCGCCGTTGGGGGAAACTATGGCTACACCTTC.

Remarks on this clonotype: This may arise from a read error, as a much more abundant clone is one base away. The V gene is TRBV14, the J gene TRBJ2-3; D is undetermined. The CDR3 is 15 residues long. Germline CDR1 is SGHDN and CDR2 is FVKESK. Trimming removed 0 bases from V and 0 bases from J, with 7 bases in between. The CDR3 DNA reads TGTGCCAGCAGCCAAGACGACCCAAGCACAGATACGCAGTATTTT. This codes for CASSQDDPSTDTQYF.

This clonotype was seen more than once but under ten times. The CDR3 sequence: CAWSSSGTNSPLHF. Here the CDR3 DNA reads TGTGCCTGGAGTTCCTCGGGGACGAATTCACCCCTCCACTTT. This chain uses TRBV30 with TRBJ1-6; D might be TRBD1 (5 bases). The germline CDR1 and CDR2 sequences are GTSNPN and SVGIG (reference sequence). This CDR3 has 14 amino acids. The V end lost 2 bases, the J end lost 7 bases, and 12 bases lay between the germline ends.

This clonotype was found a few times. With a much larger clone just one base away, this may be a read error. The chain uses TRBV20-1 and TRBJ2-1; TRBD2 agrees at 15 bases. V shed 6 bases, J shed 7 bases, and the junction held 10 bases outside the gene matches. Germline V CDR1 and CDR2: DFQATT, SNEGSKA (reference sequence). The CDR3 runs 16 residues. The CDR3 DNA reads TGCAGTGCGGATAGGACTAGCGGGGGGGCCTGGAATGAGCAGTTCTTC. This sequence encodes CSADRTSGGAWNEQFF.

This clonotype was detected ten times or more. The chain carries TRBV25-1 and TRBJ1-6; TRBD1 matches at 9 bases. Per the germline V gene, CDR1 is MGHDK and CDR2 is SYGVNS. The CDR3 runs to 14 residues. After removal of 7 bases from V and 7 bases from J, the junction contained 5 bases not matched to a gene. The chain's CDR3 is CASTPGQGNSPLHF. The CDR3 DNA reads TGTGCCAGCACCCCGGGACAGGGCAATTCACCCCTCCACTTT.

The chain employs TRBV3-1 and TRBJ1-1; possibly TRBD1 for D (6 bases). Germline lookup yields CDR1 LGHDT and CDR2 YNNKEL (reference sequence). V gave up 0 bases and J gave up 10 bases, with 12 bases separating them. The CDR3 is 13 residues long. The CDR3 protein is CASSQDRGQVAFF. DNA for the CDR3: TGTGCCAGCAGCCAAGACAGGGGTCAGGTAGCTTTCTTT.

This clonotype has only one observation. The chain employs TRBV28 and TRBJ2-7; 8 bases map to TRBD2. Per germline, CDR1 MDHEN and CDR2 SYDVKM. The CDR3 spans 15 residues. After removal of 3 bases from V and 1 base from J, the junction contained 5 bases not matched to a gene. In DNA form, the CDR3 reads TGTGCCAGCAGTTTTTCTGGCGGGGGGTCCTACGAGCAGTACTTC. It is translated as CASSFSGGGSYEQYF.

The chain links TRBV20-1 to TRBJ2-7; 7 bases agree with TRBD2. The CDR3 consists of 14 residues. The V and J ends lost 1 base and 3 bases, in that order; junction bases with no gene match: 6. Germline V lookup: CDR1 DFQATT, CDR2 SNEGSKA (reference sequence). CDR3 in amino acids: CSARAAGVGYEQYF. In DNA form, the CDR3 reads TGCAGTGCTAGAGCGGCGGGGGTGGGCTACGAGCAGTACTTC.

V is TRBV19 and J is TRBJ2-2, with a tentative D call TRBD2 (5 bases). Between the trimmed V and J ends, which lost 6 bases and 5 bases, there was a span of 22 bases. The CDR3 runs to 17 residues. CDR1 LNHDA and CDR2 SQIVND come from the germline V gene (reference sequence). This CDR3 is CASREWRTGKGTGELFF. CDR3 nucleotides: TGTGCCAGTAGGGAGTGGAGGACCGGGAAGGGTACCGGGGAGCTGTTTTTT.

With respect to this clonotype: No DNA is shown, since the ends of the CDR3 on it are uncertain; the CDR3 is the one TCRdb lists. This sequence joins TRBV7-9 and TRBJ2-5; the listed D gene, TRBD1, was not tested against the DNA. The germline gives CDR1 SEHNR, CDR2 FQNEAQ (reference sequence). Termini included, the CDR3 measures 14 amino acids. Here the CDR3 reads CASSFRFGGKTQYF.

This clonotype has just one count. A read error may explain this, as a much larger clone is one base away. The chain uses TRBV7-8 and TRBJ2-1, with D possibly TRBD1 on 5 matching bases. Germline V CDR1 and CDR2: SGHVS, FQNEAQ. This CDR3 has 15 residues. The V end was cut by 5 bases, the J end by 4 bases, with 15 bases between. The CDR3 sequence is CASSPPWTQYNEQFF. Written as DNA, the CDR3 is TGTGCCAGCAGCCCACCCTGGACACAATACAATGAGCAGTTCTTC.

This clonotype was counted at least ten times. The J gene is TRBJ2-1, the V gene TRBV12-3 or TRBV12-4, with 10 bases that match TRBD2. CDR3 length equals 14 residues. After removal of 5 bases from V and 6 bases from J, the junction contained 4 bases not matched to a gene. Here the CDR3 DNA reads TGTGCCAGCAGTCAGGGACTAGCGTCCAATGAGCAGTTCTTC. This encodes CASSQGLASNEQFF.

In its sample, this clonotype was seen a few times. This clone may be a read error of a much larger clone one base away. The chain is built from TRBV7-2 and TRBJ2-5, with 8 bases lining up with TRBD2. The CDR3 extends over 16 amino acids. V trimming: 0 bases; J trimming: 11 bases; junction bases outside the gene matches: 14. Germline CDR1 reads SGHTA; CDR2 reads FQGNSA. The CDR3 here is CASSLASRGGDNEQYF. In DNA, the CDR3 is TGTGCCAGCAGCTTAGCGAGCCGGGGGGGAGACAATGAGCAGTACTTC.

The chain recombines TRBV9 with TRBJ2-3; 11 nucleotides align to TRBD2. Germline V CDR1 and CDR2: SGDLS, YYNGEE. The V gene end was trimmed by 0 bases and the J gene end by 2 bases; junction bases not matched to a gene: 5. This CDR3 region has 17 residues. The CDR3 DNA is TGTGCCAGCAGCGTAGGTCTAGCGGGGGGCATCACAGATACGCAGTATTTT. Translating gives CASSVGLAGGITDTQYF.

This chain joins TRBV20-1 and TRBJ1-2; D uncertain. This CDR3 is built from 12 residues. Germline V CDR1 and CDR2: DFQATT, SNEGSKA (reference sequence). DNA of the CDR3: TGCAGGGCCACTTTAAAAACGACGGACTACACCTTC. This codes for CRATLKTTDYTF.

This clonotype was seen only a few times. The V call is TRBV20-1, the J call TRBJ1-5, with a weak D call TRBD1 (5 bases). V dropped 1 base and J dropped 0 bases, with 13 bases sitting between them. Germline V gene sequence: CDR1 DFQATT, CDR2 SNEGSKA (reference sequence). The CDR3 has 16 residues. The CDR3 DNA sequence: TGCAGTGCTAGAGTCTGGGGGGGAACTAGCAATCAGCCCCAGCATTTT. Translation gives CSARVWGGTSNQPQHF.

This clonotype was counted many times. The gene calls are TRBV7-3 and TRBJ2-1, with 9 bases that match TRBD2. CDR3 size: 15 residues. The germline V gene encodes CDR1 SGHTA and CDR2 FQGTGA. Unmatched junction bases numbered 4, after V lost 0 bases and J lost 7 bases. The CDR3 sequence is CASSLTSGGRNEQFF. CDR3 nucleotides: TGTGCCAGCAGCTTAACTAGCGGGGGTCGAAATGAGCAGTTCTTC.

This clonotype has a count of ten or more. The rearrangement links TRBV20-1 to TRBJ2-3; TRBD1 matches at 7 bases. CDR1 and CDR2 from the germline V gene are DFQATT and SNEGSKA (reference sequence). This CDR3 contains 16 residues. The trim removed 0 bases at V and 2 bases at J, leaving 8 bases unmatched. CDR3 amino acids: CSARDADRTNTDTQYF. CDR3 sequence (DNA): TGCAGTGCTAGAGACGCGGACAGGACCAACACAGATACGCAGTATTTT.

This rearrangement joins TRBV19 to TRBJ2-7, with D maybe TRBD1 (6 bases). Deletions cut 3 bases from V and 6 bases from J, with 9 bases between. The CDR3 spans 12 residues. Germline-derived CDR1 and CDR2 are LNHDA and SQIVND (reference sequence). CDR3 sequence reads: CASSIEGGEQYF. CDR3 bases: TGTGCCAGTAGTATTGAAGGGGGCGAGCAGTACTTC.

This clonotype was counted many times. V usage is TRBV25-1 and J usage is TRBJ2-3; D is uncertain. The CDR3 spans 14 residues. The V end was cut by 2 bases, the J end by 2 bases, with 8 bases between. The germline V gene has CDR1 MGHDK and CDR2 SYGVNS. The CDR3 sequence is CASSETQVTDTQYF. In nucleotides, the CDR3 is TGTGCCAGCAGTGAAACCCAGGTCACAGATACGCAGTATTTT.

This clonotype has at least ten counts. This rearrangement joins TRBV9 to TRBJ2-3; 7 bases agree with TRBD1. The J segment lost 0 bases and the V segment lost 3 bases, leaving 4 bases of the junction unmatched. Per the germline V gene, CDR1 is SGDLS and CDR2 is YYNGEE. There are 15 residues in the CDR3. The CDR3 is CASSAGQPSTDTQYF. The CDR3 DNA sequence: TGTGCCAGCAGCGCGGGACAGCCTAGCACAGATACGCAGTATTTT.